These 26 T cell receptor beta chains originate from one sample sequenced in a study of shared clonotypes between healthy human individuals. Generated by immunoSEQ multiplex PCR, the TCRdb table keeps only in-frame clones and is missing some. The table includes more than 2,000,000 clones, around 94% detected once. The sequencing sample was made of naive CD4+ T cells sorted from blood. Sample subset: CD45RA+ positively selected. These receptors originate from a man between 18 and 35 years old in good health.

V is TRBV10-2 and J is TRBJ1-1; D unresolved. CDR1 is WSHSY, CDR2 SAAADI, per germline. V was clipped by 10 bases and J by 6 bases, with 18 bases between them. The CDR3 contains 13 residues. CDR3 nucleotides: TGCGCCATTTTCGACATTCTGAAGTCTGAAGCTTTCTTT. Translated: CAIFDILKSEAFF.

The chain combines TRBV6-5 with TRBJ1-5; 7 bases map to TRBD1. Germline V gives CDR1 MNHEY, CDR2 SVGAGI. The CDR3 contains 14 residues. J was trimmed by 3 bases and V by 5 bases; bases with no gene match: 4. The CDR3 DNA follows: TGTGCCAGCAGTCTGGACAGGCACAATCAGCCCCAGCATTTT. It encodes CASSLDRHNQPQHF.

The chain recombines TRBV16 with TRBJ1-3; 10 nucleotides match TRBD1. With 3 bases clipped from V and 0 bases from J, the junction kept 5 bases outside the gene matches. CDR1 is KGHSY and CDR2 is FQNENV in the germline V gene. There are 17 residues in the CDR3. CDR3 sequence reads: CASSQSGTGVSGNTIYF. For the CDR3, the DNA is TGTGCCAGCAGCCAGTCCGGGACAGGGGTCTCTGGAAACACCATATATTTT.

This chain links TRBV6-1 with TRBJ1-2, with 8 bases fitting TRBD1. J was trimmed by 4 bases and V by 6 bases; bases with no gene match: 7. CDR1 is MNHNS, CDR2 SASEGT, per germline. The CDR3 runs to 14 residues. The CDR3 DNA sequence: TGTGCCAGCAGACAGGGCAGGGGGCCCTATGGCTACACCTTC. This encodes CASRQGRGPYGYTF.

About this clone: The same CDR3 arises from other DNA sequences in this sample as well. The chain has TRBV30 and TRBJ2-5, with unresolved D. In germline, CDR1 is GTSNPN, CDR2 SVGIG (reference sequence). CDR3 size: 11 residues. The V and J ends lost 5 bases and 5 bases respectively, with 9 bases between them. The chain's CDR3 is CAWSESETQYF. CDR3 nucleotide sequence: TGTGCCTGGTCCGAAAGCGAGACCCAGTACTTC.

The chain is built from TRBV18 and TRBJ1-5, with TRBD1 matching 7 bases. V lost 3 bases and J lost 6; bases outside the gene matches: 14. The CDR3 is made up of 17 amino acids. The germline gives CDR1 KGHSH, CDR2 LQKENI. CDR3 loop: CASSPAVTGDPSQPQHF. Here the CDR3 DNA reads TGTGCCAGCTCACCGGCCGTCACAGGGGACCCCTCTCAGCCCCAGCATTTT.

The J gene is TRBJ2-5, the V gene TRBV15; D is ambiguous. The CDR3 sequence is 16 residues long. Germline CDR1 reads LNHNV; CDR2 reads YYDKDF (reference sequence). V was trimmed by 4 bases and J by 2 bases, leaving 17 bases between them. The CDR3 is CATSMSHRLSQETQYF. CDR3 DNA: TGTGCCACCAGCATGAGCCACAGATTATCACAAGAGACCCAGTACTTC.

CDR3 in DNA: TGTGCCAGCAGCTTGAGGGTCGTAGGAACCGGGGAGCTGTTTTTT. It translates to CASSLRVVGTGELFF. V gene TRBV5-8 combines with J gene TRBJ2-2; no clear D. Germline lookup yields CDR1 SGHTS and CDR2 YDEGEE. Trimming removed 1 base at V and 5 bases at J, with 12 bases between. The CDR3 is 15 amino acids.

The sample holds one count of this clone. Other DNA variants within this sample encode the same CDR3. The V gene is TRBV2, the J gene TRBJ2-7, with D hard to call. There are 11 residues in the CDR3. V was cut by 6 bases and J by 4 bases, with 7 bases left in between. Germline V CDR1 and CDR2: SNHLY, FYNNEI. As DNA, the CDR3 is TGTGCCAGCAGCCGGGCATACGAGCAGTACTTC. This encodes CASSRAYEQYF. Using reference TRBV2 and TRBJ2-7 for the parts outside the CDR3, the full variable domain is EPEVTQTPSHQVTQMGQEVILRCVPISNHLYFYWYRQILGQKVEFLVSFYNNEISEKSEIFDDQFSVERPDGSNFTLKIRSTKLEDSAMYFCASSRAYEQYFGPGTRLTVT.

This clone showed up just once. The chain carries TRBV27 and TRBJ2-7; 9 bases fit TRBD1. Germline V gives CDR1 MNHEY, CDR2 SMNVEV (reference sequence). The ends lost 5 bases at V and 3 bases at J; junction bases unmatched: 5. The CDR3 runs 14 residues. The CDR3 DNA sequence: TGTGCCAGCAGTCCGGCGACAGGGGGCTACGAGCAGTACTTC. Translated: CASSPATGGYEQYF.

V usage is TRBV15 and J usage is TRBJ2-5; 7 nucleotides align to TRBD2. V gave up 3 bases and J gave up 5 bases; unmatched junction bases: 12. The CDR3 totals 16 residues. Per germline, CDR1 LNHNV and CDR2 YYDKDF (reference sequence). In DNA, the CDR3 is TGTGCCACCAGCAGGGCGGCTAGCGGTCGGGGGGAGACCCAGTACTTC. This encodes CATSRAASGRGETQYF.

The chain carries TRBV11-2 and TRBJ2-1; D is unresolved. Germline lookup yields CDR1 SGHAT and CDR2 FQNNGV. The ends were cut back, 5 bases at V and 3 bases at J, with 14 bases in the middle. The CDR3 totals 15 residues. The CDR3, as DNA: TGTGCCAGCAGCCCAGATGTGTGGAACTACAATGAGCAGTTCTTC. Amino acid sequence: CASSPDVWNYNEQFF.

The chain couples TRBV18 to TRBJ2-7; 8 nucleotides line up with TRBD2. With V trimmed by 6 bases and J by 3 bases, 13 bases remained unmatched. In germline, CDR1 is KGHSH, CDR2 LQKENI. The CDR3 contains 16 residues. In DNA, the CDR3 is TGTGCCAGCTCGGGCCAGCGGGGGCCGGATCTCTACGAGCAGTACTTC. Its translation is CASSGQRGPDLYEQYF.

Turning to this clone: Different DNA sequences within this sample yield the same CDR3. The chain recombines TRBV9 with TRBJ2-5, with unresolved D. The CDR3 runs to 14 residues. CDR1 and CDR2 (germline): SGDLS, YYNGEE. Trimming stripped 0 bases from V and 1 base from J, with 7 bases between. In DNA form, the CDR3 reads TGTGCCAGCAGCGTAGGAGTGTCCCAAGAGACCCAGTACTTC. Translating it yields CASSVGVSQETQYF.

V usage is TRBV27 and J usage is TRBJ2-1, with D maybe TRBD2 (6 bases). Trimming removed 6 bases at V and 4 bases at J, with 13 bases between. CDR1 is MNHEY, CDR2 SMNVEV, per germline (reference sequence). The CDR3 covers 14 residues. CDR3 residues: CASSLIADYNEQFF. CDR3 nucleotides: TGTGCCAGCAGCCTGATAGCGGATTACAATGAGCAGTTCTTC.

Of note for this clone: Within the sample, other DNA sequences also encode this same CDR3. V gene TRBV5-1 combines with J gene TRBJ1-5, with a possible D match to TRBD1 (5 bases). V was clipped by 0 bases and J by 5 bases, with 9 bases between them. Germline V gene data show CDR1 as SGHRS and CDR2 as YFSETQ. This CDR3 has 14 amino acids. CDR3 bases: TGCGCCAGCAGCTTGGCGGGGGGAGATCAGCCCCAGCATTTT. This translates into CASSLAGGDQPQHF.

The chain uses TRBV27 and TRBJ1-1; 9 bases agree with TRBD1. Germline CDR1 and CDR2: MNHEY and SMNVEV (reference sequence). The J segment lost 2 bases and the V segment lost 10 bases, leaving 5 bases of the junction unmatched. The CDR3 has 13 amino acids. In DNA form, the CDR3 reads TGTGCCACGAATACAGGGGGCAACACTGAAGCTTTCTTT. This codes for CATNTGGNTEAFF.

This chain links TRBV18 with TRBJ1-6; D is undetermined. CDR3 length: 17 amino acids. CDR1 KGHSH and CDR2 LQKENI come from the germline V gene. Trimming took 6 bases from V and 7 from J, leaving 22 bases between them. Here the CDR3 reads CASSPIGSAMGNSPLHF. The CDR3 DNA reads as TGTGCCAGCTCCCCCATTGGGAGCGCCATGGGGAATTCACCCCTCCACTTT.

Regarding this clone: The junction and the germline gene differ at one end; a read error may be behind it. The J gene is TRBJ1-2, the V gene TRBV4-1; D gene ambiguous. Germline loops: CDR1 MGHRA, CDR2 YSYEKL. This CDR3 contains 14 residues. The CDR3 protein is CASSQVLEVYGYTF. CDR3 DNA: TGCGCCAGCAGTCAAGTACTAGAGGTCTATGGCTACACCTTC.

This chain joins TRBV7-8 and TRBJ1-1; TRBD1 matches 8 bases. V dropped 5 bases and J dropped 11; count of bases not matched to a gene: 7. The CDR3 is made up of 12 amino acids. CDR1 is SGHVS and CDR2 is FQNEAQ in the germline V gene. The CDR3 loop is CASSPHRDRAFF. The CDR3 DNA sequence: TGTGCCAGCAGCCCGCACCGGGACAGGGCTTTCTTT.

This sequence joins TRBV7-9 and TRBJ2-5; tentative D call: TRBD2 (5 bases). The germline V and J ends were trimmed by 5 bases and 2 bases, with 15 bases remaining between them. The CDR3 consists of 15 residues. Germline V gene lookup returns CDR1 SEHNR and CDR2 FQNEAQ (reference sequence). The CDR3 here is CASSRGGIDQETQYF. The CDR3 coding sequence is TGTGCCAGCAGCCGGGGTGGGATTGATCAAGAGACCCAGTACTTC.

Concerning this clone: The sample contains more than one DNA sequence encoding this CDR3. The chain is built from TRBV5-1 and TRBJ2-5; 7 bases line up with TRBD1. The trim removed 3 bases at V and 1 base at J, leaving 3 bases unmatched. CDR1 and CDR2 from the germline V gene are SGHRS and YFSETQ. This CDR3 comprises 14 residues. The CDR3 sequence: CASSSGTAQETQYF. CDR3 coding DNA: TGCGCCAGCAGCTCGGGGACAGCCCAAGAGACCCAGTACTTC.

On this clone: In the same sample, other DNA sequences code for this CDR3. This chain links TRBV5-1 with TRBJ2-2; TRBD1 matches at 8 bases. Germline CDR1 is SGHRS and CDR2 is YFSETQ. This CDR3 comprises 16 residues. V dropped 4 bases and J dropped 2; count of bases not matched to a gene: 7. The CDR3 loop reads CASSPTGATNTGELFF. CDR3 nucleotide sequence: TGCGCCAGCAGCCCGACAGGGGCTACAAACACCGGGGAGCTGTTTTTT.

This chain joins TRBV15 and TRBJ1-4; D is unclear. This CDR3 has 13 residues. The V gene lost 1 base and the J gene lost 7 bases, with 7 bases spanning the gap. Germline assignment: CDR1 LNHNV and CDR2 YYDKDF (reference sequence). In DNA, the CDR3 is TGTGCCACCAGCAGAGGAGCGGGTGAAAAACTGTTTTTT. This sequence encodes CATSRGAGEKLFF.

The rearrangement links TRBV14 to TRBJ1-1; possible D gene TRBD1, 6 bases. Looked up from germline, CDR1 is SGHDN and CDR2 is FVKESK. Trimming took 4 bases from V and 8 from J, leaving 20 bases between them. The CDR3 is 15 residues long. CDR3 coding DNA: TGTGCCAGCAGCCTCCGTGGGGGCCCTGGGCCCGAAGCTTTCTTT. Its translation is CASSLRGGPGPEAFF.

The chain carries TRBV28 and TRBJ2-7; 10 bases align to TRBD2. The CDR3 runs to 15 residues. Trimming removed 2 bases from V and 3 bases from J; junction bases left unmatched: 4. The germline CDR1 and CDR2 sequences are MDHEN and SYDVKM. The CDR3 nucleotides are TGTGCCAGCAGTTTACCGGCTAGCGGGGGCTACGAGCAGTACTTC. This gives the protein CASSLPASGGYEQYF. Combining the CDR3 with reference TRBV28 and TRBJ2-7 gives the whole variable domain DVKVTQSSRYLVKRTGEKVFLECVQDMDHENMFWYRQDPGLGLRLIYFSYDVKMKEKGDIPEGYSVSREKKERFSLILESASTNQTSMYLCASSLPASGGYEQYFGPGTRLTVT.